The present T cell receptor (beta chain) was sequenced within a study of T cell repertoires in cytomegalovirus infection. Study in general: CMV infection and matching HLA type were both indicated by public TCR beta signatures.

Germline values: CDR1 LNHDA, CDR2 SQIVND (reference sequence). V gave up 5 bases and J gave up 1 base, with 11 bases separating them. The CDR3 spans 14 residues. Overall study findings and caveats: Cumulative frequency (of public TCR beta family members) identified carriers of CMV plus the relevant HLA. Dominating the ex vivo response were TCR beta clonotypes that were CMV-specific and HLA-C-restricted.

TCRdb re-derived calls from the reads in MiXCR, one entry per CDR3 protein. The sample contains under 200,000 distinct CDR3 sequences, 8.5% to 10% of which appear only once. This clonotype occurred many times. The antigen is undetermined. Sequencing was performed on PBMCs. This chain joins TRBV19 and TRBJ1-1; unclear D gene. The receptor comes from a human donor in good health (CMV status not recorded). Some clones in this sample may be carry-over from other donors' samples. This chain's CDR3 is CASSADIQNTEAFF. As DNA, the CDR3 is TGTGCCAGTAGTGCAGATATTCAGAACACTGAAGCTTTCTTT.